A selection of T cell receptor beta chains follows, all from one sample in a study of blood T cell repertoires in COVID-19. Here immunoSEQ multiplex PCR was the method, and the copy in TCRdb shows in-frame clones only, minus some. The table includes 350,000 to 400,000 clones, roughly 88% detected once. The specimen was PBMCs or T cells enriched from blood (not recorded which). The receptors stem from a woman aged 30 to 39 with acute COVID-19. CDR3s include the opening cysteine and the closing phenylalanine or tryptophan. The order of the fields is D gene, V gene, clone size, J gene, CDR3 protein, CDR3 DNA. A D gene is named only where the DNA matches it firmly. Part of the rows lack a size; the others show once, few, many or a class for expanded clones.

>NA|TRBV18|NA|TRBJ1-5
CASSPPSQGRGPQHF
TGTGCCAGCTCACCCCCGAGTCAGGGCCGCGGGCCCCAGCATTTT
>NA|TRBV6-5|NA|TRBJ2-3
CASSNYRDSLTDTQYF
TGTGCCAGCAGTAACTACCGGGACTCCCTTACAGATACGCAGTATTTT
>NA|TRBV19|NA|TRBJ1-3
CASSVGTLKSGNTIYF
TGTGCCAGTAGTGTGGGGACACTGAAAAGCGGAAACACCATATATTTT
>TRBD2|TRBV9|NA|TRBJ2-6
CASSVWSGAYLSGANVLTF
TGTGCCAGCAGCGTTTGGAGCGGGGCCTATCTCTCTGGGGCCAACGTCCTGACTTTC
>NA|TRBV24-1|NA|TRBJ2-3
CATSDLGTSTDTQYF
TGTGCCACCAGTGATTTGGGGACTAGCACAGATACGCAGTATTTT
>TRBD1|TRBV30|NA|TRBJ1-2
CAWSEDRGPYGYTF
TGTGCCTGGAGTGAAGACAGGGGACCCTATGGCTACACCTTC
>TRBD1|TRBV4-2|NA|TRBJ1-1
CASSQEGSGGTEAFF
TGTGCCAGCAGCCAAGAGGGGTCAGGGGGCACTGAAGCTTTCTTT
>NA|TRBV5-5|NA|TRBJ1-5
CASSSRENQPQHF
TGTGCCAGCAGCAGTAGGGAGAATCAGCCCCAGCATTTT
>TRBD2|TRBV12-3/TRBV12-4|NA|TRBJ2-3
CASSFGGADTQYF
TGTGCCAGCAGTTTCGGGGGGGCAGATACGCAGTATTTT
>TRBD1|TRBV13|NA|TRBJ2-2
CASSSGQGVTGELFF
TGTGCCAGCAGCTCCGGACAGGGGGTTACCGGGGAGCTGTTTTTT
>TRBD1|TRBV2|NA|TRBJ1-5
CASSVTGLVNQPQHF
TGTGCCAGCAGTGTGACAGGGCTCGTAAATCAGCCCCAGCATTTT
>NA|TRBV27|few|TRBJ1-5
CASCPRGGNQPQHF
TGTGCCAGCTGCCCCAGGGGAGGGAATCAGCCCCAGCATTTT
>NA|TRBV7-8|NA|TRBJ2-7
CASSLVDGSGNYEQYF
TGTGCCAGCAGCTTAGTCGATGGCAGTGGTAACTACGAGCAGTACTTC
>NA|TRBV21-1|few|TRBJ1-2
CASSKEGDLTAAGYTF
TGTGCCAGCAGCAAAGAGGGGGACCTCACGGCCGCTGGCTACACCTTC
>TRBD1|TRBV9|few|TRBJ2-7
CASSEGTGDEQYF
TGTGCCAGCAGCGAGGGGACAGGGGATGAGCAGTACTTC
>TRBD2|TRBV9|NA|TRBJ2-3
CASSVAAREAGGTDTQYF
TGTGCCAGCAGCGTAGCCGCCCGAGAGGCGGGGGGCACAGATACGCAGTATTTT
>TRBD1|TRBV7-9|NA|TRBJ2-1
CASSVTGSSYNEQFF
TGTGCCAGCAGCGTGACAGGGTCCTCCTACAATGAGCAGTTCTTC
>NA|TRBV5-1|few|TRBJ1-1
CASSLVDSRNTEAFF
TGCGCCAGCAGCTTGGTGGACTCCCGGAACACTGAAGCTTTCTTT
>TRBD1|TRBV7-2|NA|TRBJ1-5
CASSLDRGSNQPQHF
TGTGCCAGCAGCTTGGACAGGGGCAGCAATCAGCCCCAGCATTTT
>TRBD1|TRBV19|NA|TRBJ1-1
CASSNAGGTEAFF
TGTGCCAGTAGTAATGCAGGGGGCACTGAAGCTTTCTTT
>TRBD1|TRBV10-1|NA|TRBJ1-1
CASSDRGTEAFF
TGCGCCAGCAGTGACAGGGGGACTGAAGCTTTCTTT
>TRBD1|TRBV30|NA|TRBJ1-2
CAWSVTGGSHYGYTF
TGTGCCTGGAGTGTGACAGGGGGCTCTCACTATGGCTACACCTTC
>TRBD1|TRBV5-1|NA|TRBJ1-2
CASSLRDRGRDGYTF
TGCGCCAGCAGCCTCCGGGACAGGGGGCGCGATGGCTACACCTTC
>NA|TRBV30|NA|TRBJ1-2
CAWSDAENYYGYTF
TGTGCCTGGAGTGATGCAGAAAATTACTATGGCTACACCTTC
>NA|TRBV2|NA|TRBJ1-4
CASSVLLATNEKLFF
TGTGCCAGCAGTGTTCTCCTTGCAACTAATGAAAAACTGTTTTTT
>NA|TRBV7-8|NA|TRBJ1-5
CASSLWFGGDSNQPQHF
TGTGCCAGCAGCTTATGGTTCGGGGGAGATAGCAATCAGCCCCAGCATTTT
>TRBD1|TRBV19|NA|TRBJ1-6
CASSITGVKNSPLHF
TGTGCCAGTAGTATAACAGGGGTCAAAAATTCACCCCTCCACTTT
>TRBD1|TRBV6-5|NA|TRBJ1-4
CASSSGQGGTEKLFF
TGTGCCAGCAGTTCCGGTCAGGGGGGAACTGAAAAACTGTTTTTT
>TRBD1|TRBV7-9|NA|TRBJ1-1
CASSLVGTGSSEAFF
TGTGCCAGCAGCTTAGTAGGGACAGGGTCGTCTGAAGCTTTCTTT
>TRBD2|TRBV27|NA|TRBJ2-3
CASRASGGSWPDTQYF
TGTGCCAGCAGGGCTAGCGGGGGTTCCTGGCCAGATACGCAGTATTTT
>NA|TRBV30|NA|TRBJ1-3
CAWREGNGNTIYF
TGTGCCTGGAGAGAGGGAAATGGAAACACCATATATTTT
>NA|TRBV9|NA|TRBJ1-1
CASSVDWAGTEAFF
TGTGCCAGCAGCGTAGATTGGGCGGGCACTGAAGCTTTCTTT
>NA|TRBV2|NA|TRBJ1-2
CASSLLAGQYGYTF
TGTGCCAGCAGTCTCCTAGCAGGACAGTATGGCTACACCTTC
>NA|TRBV5-5|NA|TRBJ1-1
CASSFRTEGTEAFF
TGTGCCAGCAGCTTCCGGACGGAGGGAACTGAAGCTTTCTTT
>NA|TRBV7-9|NA|TRBJ1-1
CASSFKNMNTEAFF
TGTGCCAGCAGCTTCAAAAACATGAACACTGAAGCTTTCTTT
>TRBD1|TRBV10-1|NA|TRBJ2-5
CASSKGQGPAETQYF
TGCGCCAGCAGTAAAGGACAGGGCCCGGCGGAGACCCAGTACTTC
>TRBD1|TRBV3-1/TRBV3-2|NA|TRBJ1-2
CASSRRQGNYGYTF
TGTGCCAGCAGCCGCCGACAGGGCAACTATGGCTACACCTTC
>TRBD1|TRBV30|NA|TRBJ2-7
CAWSGQGYEQYF
TGTGCCTGGAGTGGACAGGGCTACGAGCAGTACTTC
>NA|TRBV28|NA|TRBJ2-3
CASRKGGTDTQYF
TGTGCCAGCAGGAAGGGGGGCACAGATACGCAGTATTTT
>NA|TRBV6-6|NA|TRBJ2-7
CASSYSASYEQYF
TGTGCCAGCAGTTACTCTGCGTCCTACGAGCAGTACTTC
>TRBD1|TRBV6-6|NA|TRBJ1-2
CASSYKGAKPYGYTF
TGTGCCAGCAGTTATAAGGGGGCTAAGCCATATGGCTACACCTTC
>NA|TRBV7-2|NA|TRBJ2-7
CASSSRSGFSYEQYF
TGTGCCAGCAGCTCCAGGAGCGGGTTCTCCTACGAGCAGTACTTC
>NA|TRBV19|NA|TRBJ1-1
CASSIGRNTEAFF
TGTGCCAGTAGTATTGGGAGGAACACTGAAGCTTTCTTT
>NA|TRBV9|NA|TRBJ2-3
CASSETGVTSTDTQYF
TGTGCCAGCAGCGAAACAGGCGTCACTAGCACAGATACGCAGTATTTT
>NA|TRBV9|NA|TRBJ1-2
CASSVGPRPGAANYGYTF
TGTGCCAGCAGCGTAGGTCCGAGACCGGGAGCAGCTAACTATGGCTACACCTTC
>TRBD1|TRBV19|NA|TRBJ2-7
CASSSSGTGGPEQYF
TGTGCCAGTAGTTCCTCGGGGACAGGGGGCCCCGAGCAGTACTTC
>TRBD1|TRBV2|NA|TRBJ2-7
CASTRSGTGGRNEQYF
TGTGCCAGCACTAGATCCGGGACAGGGGGCAGGAACGAGCAGTACTTC
>TRBD1|TRBV15|NA|TRBJ1-2
CATSSAPGTGNGYGYTF
TGTGCCACCAGCAGCGCTCCCGGGACAGGGAACGGTTATGGCTACACCTTC
>NA|TRBV6-4|NA|TRBJ1-6
CASSDGRGLSPLHF
TGTGCCAGCAGTGACGGCAGGGGTTTATCACCCCTCCACTTT
>TRBD1|TRBV7-2|NA|TRBJ2-1
CASSSVDRAIVWDEQFF
TGTGCCAGCAGCTCCGTAGACAGGGCTATAGTATGGGATGAGCAGTTCTTC
>TRBD2|TRBV5-4|NA|TRBJ2-3
CASTLRSGGADTQYF
TGTGCCAGCACCCTGAGGAGCGGGGGGGCGGATACGCAGTATTTT
>TRBD2|TRBV27|NA|TRBJ2-1
CASSPSGGGKGEQFF
TGTGCCAGCAGTCCCTCGGGCGGGGGAAAGGGTGAGCAGTTCTTC
>TRBD1|TRBV10-1|NA|TRBJ2-3
CASRMTGANTDTQYF
TGCGCCAGCAGGATGACAGGGGCCAACACAGATACGCAGTATTTT
>TRBD1|TRBV5-1|NA|TRBJ2-2
CASSWETGTGELFF
TGCGCCAGCAGCTGGGAGACAGGGACCGGGGAGCTGTTTTTT
>NA|TRBV19|NA|TRBJ1-5
CATQGGSNQPQHF
TGTGCCACCCAAGGGGGTAGCAATCAGCCCCAGCATTTT